The 4 T cell receptor beta chains below were found in one sample sequenced in a study of early T cells in non-severe SARS-CoV-2 infection (dated by TCRdb to 2020 to 2022). The library relied on 5' RACE. The instrument given in TCRdb is NextSeq 500. In TCRdb, the public reads were trimmed at Q25 with fastp and aligned with MiXCR, with productive beta chains retained. Identical CDR3 proteins give one entry, which carries the most common genes and DNA. Counted in this sample were tens of thousands of distinct CDR3 sequences; under 8% of them appeared once. About 5.9% of the sample goes to the ten largest clones. The specimen was whole blood, collected at baseline. All receptors derive from an adult who was a healthcare worker with PCR-confirmed SARS-CoV-2 infection or an uninfected control (not recorded which).

This clonotype occurred many times. CDR3 region: CASTSNSGGAYNEQFF. The CDR3, as DNA: TGTGCCAGCACCAGTAATAGCGGGGGGGCCTACAATGAGCAGTTCTTC. The V and J genes are TRBV13 and TRBJ2-1, with 11 bases identical to TRBD2. Trimming cost V 7 bases and J 2 bases; bases outside gene matches: 7. Germline V lookup: CDR1 PRHDT, CDR2 FYEKMQ (reference sequence). The CDR3 totals 16 residues.

Here the CDR3 DNA reads TGTGCCAGCAGCTATATCAGGGTCCAGAACACTGAAGCTTTCTTT. This sequence encodes CASSYIRVQNTEAFF. The chain combines TRBV7-2 with TRBJ1-1, with a possible D match to TRBD1 (5 bases). Germline V gene data show CDR1 as SGHTA and CDR2 as FQGNSA. V dropped 4 bases and J dropped 1 base, with 13 bases sitting between them. The CDR3 spans 15 residues.

This clonotype was counted at least ten times. This CDR3 is CSVVEGATEAFF. CDR3 DNA: TGCAGCGTTGTTGAGGGGGCGACTGAAGCTTTCTTT. This chain connects TRBV29-1 to TRBJ1-1; 7 bases agree with TRBD1. Looked up from germline, CDR1 is SQVTM and CDR2 is ANQGSEA. J lost 5 bases, V lost 4 bases, and 4 bases had no gene match. The CDR3 contains 12 residues.

This clonotype was recorded many times. V is TRBV12-3 or TRBV12-4 and J is TRBJ1-5; 9 nucleotides line up with TRBD1. V lost 4 bases to trimming and J lost 6 bases; unmatched junction nucleotides: 4. The CDR3 runs to 14 residues. The CDR3 coding sequence is TGTGCCAGCAGTTACGGGACAGGGTTTCAGCCCCAGCATTTT. It yields the protein CASSYGTGFQPQHF.